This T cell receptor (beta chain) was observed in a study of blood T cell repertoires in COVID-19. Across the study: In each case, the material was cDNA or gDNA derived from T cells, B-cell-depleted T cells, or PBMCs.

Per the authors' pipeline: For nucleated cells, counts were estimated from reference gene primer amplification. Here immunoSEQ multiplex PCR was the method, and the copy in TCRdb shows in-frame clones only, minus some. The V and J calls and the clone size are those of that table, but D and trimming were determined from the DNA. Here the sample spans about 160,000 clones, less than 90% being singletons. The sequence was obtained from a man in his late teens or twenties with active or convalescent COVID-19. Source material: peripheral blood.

The CDR3 DNA reads TGTGCCAGCAGCGTATGGACAGTCTACAATGAGCAGTTCTTC. Its protein is CASSVWTVYNEQFF. The chain combines TRBV5-5 with TRBJ2-1, with a tentative D call TRBD1 (6 bases). The CDR3 consists of 14 residues. V was cut by 4 bases and J by 3 bases, with 11 bases left in between. Germline CDR1 and CDR2: SGHKS and YYEKEE (reference sequence).